This T cell receptor beta chain was recovered during a study of cytomegalovirus exposure and HLA in healthy donors. Overall study findings and caveats: A reported reduction in N-insertions relative to the roughly 710-donor mean was seen in an Asian-associated ancestry cluster in a later analysis. Altogether, 160 or so TCR beta chains were recorded as cytomegalovirus-associated.

This CDR3 region has 16 residues. With V trimmed by 3 bases and J by 7 bases, 13 bases remained unmatched. CDR1 and CDR2 from the germline V gene are SGDLS and YYNGEE. In regard to this clone: The antigen is not known.

PCR involved 60 Vbeta and 13 Jbeta primers. Produced via immunoSEQ multiplex PCR; TCRdb's table is partial and in-frame only. Of over 150,000 clones in the sample, about 86% were seen once. J is TRBJ1-2 and V is TRBV9, with 9 bases aligning to TRBD1. The receptor was derived from a woman aged 25 to 39 in good health and CMV-seronegative. The sequencing input was PBMCs. The CDR3 DNA reads as TGTGCCAGCAGCGCTCGGTACAGGGGGCGACTATCTGGCTACACCTTC. Translated, it gives CASSARYRGRLSGYTF.